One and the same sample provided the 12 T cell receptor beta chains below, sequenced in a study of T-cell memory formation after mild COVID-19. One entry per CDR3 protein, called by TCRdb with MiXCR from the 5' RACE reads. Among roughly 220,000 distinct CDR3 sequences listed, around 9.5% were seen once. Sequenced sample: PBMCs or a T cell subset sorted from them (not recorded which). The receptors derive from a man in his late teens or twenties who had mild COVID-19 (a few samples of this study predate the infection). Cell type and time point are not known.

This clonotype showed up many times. The CDR3, as DNA: TGTGCCAGCAGTCTAAGGGGGGACATTCAGTACTTC. Amino acids: CASSLRGDIQYF. V and J are TRBV12-3 or TRBV12-4 and TRBJ2-4; either TRBD1 or TRBD2 may fit D (6 bases each). Trimming pared 5 bases from V and 8 bases from J, leaving 10 bases between. This CDR3 is built from 12 residues.

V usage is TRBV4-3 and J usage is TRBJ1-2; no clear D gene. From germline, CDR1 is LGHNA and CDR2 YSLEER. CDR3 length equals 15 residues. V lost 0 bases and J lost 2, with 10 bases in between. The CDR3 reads CASSQEAQTNYGYTF. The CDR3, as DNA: TGCGCCAGCAGCCAAGAAGCACAGACAAACTATGGCTACACCTTC.

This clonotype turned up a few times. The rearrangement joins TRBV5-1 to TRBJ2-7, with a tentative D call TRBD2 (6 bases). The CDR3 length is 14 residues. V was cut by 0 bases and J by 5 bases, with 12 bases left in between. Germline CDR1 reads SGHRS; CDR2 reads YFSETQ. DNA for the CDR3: TGCGCCAGCAGCTTGGCTTCCTGGGGGGACGAGCAGTACTTC. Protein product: CASSLASWGDEQYF.

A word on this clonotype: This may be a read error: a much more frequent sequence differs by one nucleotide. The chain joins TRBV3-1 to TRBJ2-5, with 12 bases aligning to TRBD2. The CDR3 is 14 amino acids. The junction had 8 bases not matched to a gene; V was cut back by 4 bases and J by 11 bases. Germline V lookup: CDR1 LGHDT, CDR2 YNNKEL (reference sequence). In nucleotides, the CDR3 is TGTGCCAGCAGCCTGGGAACCGGACTAGCGGGGCAGTACTTC. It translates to CASSLGTGLAGQYF.

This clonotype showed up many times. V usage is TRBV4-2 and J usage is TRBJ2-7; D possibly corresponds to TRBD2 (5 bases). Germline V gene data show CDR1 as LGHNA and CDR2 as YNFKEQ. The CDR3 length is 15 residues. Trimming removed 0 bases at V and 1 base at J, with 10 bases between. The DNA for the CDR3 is TGTGCCAGCAGCCAAGAGAGGGCAGGATCCTACGAGCAGTACTTC. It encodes CASSQERAGSYEQYF.

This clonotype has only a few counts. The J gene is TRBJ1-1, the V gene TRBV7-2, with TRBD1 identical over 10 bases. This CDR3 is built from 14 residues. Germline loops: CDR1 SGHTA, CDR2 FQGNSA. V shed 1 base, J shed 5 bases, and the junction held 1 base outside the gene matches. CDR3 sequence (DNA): TGTGCCAGCAGCTTAGGACAGGGGGCAACTGAAGCTTTCTTT. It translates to CASSLGQGATEAFF.

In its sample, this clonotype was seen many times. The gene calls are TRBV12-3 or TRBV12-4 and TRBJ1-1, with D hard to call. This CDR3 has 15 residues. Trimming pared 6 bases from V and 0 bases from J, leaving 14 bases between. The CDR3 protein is CASSLEVGLNTEAFF. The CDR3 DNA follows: TGTGCCAGCAGCCTGGAGGTGGGATTGAACACTGAAGCTTTCTTT.

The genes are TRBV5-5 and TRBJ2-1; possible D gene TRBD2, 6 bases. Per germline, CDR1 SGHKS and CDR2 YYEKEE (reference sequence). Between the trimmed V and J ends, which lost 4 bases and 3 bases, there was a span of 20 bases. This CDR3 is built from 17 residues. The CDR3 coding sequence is TGTGCCAGCAGCCCCCTGCTGAAGGGACTCCACTACAATGAGCAGTTCTTC. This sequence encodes CASSPLLKGLHYNEQFF.

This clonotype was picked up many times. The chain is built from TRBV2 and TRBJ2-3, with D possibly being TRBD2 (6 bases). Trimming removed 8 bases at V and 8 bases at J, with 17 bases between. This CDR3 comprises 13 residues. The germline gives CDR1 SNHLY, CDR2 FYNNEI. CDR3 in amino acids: CASRRDLGGTQYF. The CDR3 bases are TGTGCCAGCCGGAGGGATCTAGGAGGTACGCAGTATTTT.

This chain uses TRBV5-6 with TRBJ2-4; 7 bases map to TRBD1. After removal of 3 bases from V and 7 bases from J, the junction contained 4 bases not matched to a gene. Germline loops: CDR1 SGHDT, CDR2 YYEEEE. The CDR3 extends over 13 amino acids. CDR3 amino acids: CASSSGQLNIQYF. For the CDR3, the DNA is TGTGCCAGCAGCTCGGGACAGCTCAACATTCAGTACTTC.

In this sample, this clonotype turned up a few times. CDR3 bases: TGCAGCGTGGGAGGGGGACAGGGATACGGCTACACCTTC. Its translation is CSVGGGQGYGYTF. The chain carries TRBV29-1 and TRBJ1-2; 9 nucleotides line up with TRBD1. This CDR3 spans 13 amino acids. The V segment lost 6 bases and the J segment 8 bases; nucleotides outside the gene matches: 10. The V gene's germline CDR1 is SQVTM and CDR2 ANQGSEA.

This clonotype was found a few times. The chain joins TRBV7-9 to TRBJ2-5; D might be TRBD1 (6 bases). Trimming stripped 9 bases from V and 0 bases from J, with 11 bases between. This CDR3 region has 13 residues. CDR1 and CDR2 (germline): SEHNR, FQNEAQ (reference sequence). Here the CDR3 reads CASHTGNQETQYF. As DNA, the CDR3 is TGTGCCAGTCATACAGGGAACCAAGAGACCCAGTACTTC.